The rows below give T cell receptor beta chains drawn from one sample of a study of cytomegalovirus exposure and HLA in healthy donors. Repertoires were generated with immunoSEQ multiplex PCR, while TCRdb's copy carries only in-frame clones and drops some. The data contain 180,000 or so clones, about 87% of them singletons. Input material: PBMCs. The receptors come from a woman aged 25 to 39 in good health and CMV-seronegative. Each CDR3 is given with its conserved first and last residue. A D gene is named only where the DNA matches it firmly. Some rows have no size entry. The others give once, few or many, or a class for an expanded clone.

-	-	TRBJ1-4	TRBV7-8	TGTGCCAGCAGCTTAGATCCGAGACAGGATGAAAAACTGTTTTTT	CASSLDPRQDEKLFF
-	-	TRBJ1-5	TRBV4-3	TGCGCCAGCAGCACGGAGCCGGGCGGGGCCCAGCATTTT	CASSTEPGGAQHF
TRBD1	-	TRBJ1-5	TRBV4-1	TGCGCCAGCAGCCTCCGGACAGGGGGACAGTCCTGGCCCCAGCATTTT	CASSLRTGGQSWPQHF
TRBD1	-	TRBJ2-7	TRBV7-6	TGTGCCAGCAGCTTAGTGGAGGACAGGTCCTACGAGCAGTACTTC	CASSLVEDRSYEQYF
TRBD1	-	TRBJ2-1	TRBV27	TGTGCCAGCAGTTTATGGGCGGGACAGGGGGTCGGTGAGCAGTTCTTC	CASSLWAGQGVGEQFF
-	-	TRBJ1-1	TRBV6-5	TGTGCCAGCAGTTGGGGGGAGAGAACTGAAGCTTTCTTT	CASSWGERTEAFF
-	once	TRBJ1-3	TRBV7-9	TGTGCCAGCAGCTCTTGGGCGGGAGAAGGTCGAAACACCATATATTTT	CASSSWAGEGRNTIYF
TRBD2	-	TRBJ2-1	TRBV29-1	TGCAGCGTTGTTCCCCAGCTAGCGGGGGGGCCTGGTGAGCAGTTCTTC	CSVVPQLAGGPGEQFF
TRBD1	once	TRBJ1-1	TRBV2	TGTGCCAGCAGTGAAGCGGGACAGCTGAACACTGAAGCTTTCTTT	CASSEAGQLNTEAFF
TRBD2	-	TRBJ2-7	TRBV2	TGTGCCAGCAGTGAACTACCCGGGACTATCCCCTCCTACGAGCAGTACTTC	CASSELPGTIPSYEQYF
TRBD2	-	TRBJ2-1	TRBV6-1	TGTGCCAGCAGTGGGACTAGCGGGGGAATTAATGAGCAGTTCTTC	CASSGTSGGINEQFF
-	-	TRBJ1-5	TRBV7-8	TGTGCCAGCAGCTTAGATAGACAGGTTGGTCAGCCCCAGCATTTT	CASSLDRQVGQPQHF
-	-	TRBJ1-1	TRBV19	TGTGCCAGTACCCTTGACATGAACACTGAAGCTTTCTTT	CASTLDMNTEAFF
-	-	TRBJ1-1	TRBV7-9	TGTGCCAGCAGCTTGGGGGGAAGCGGCACTGAAGCTTTCTTT	CASSLGGSGTEAFF
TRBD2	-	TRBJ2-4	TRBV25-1	TGTGCCAGCAGTGGGGAGGGAGGGTTTGACAAAAACATTCAGTACTTC	CASSGEGGFDKNIQYF
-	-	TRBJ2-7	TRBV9	TGTGCCAGCACTCCCGGAGGACAGACCTACGAGCAGTACTTC	CASTPGGQTYEQYF
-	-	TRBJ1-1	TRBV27	TGTGCCAGCAGTTACTCTATAAACACTGAAGCTTTCTTT	CASSYSINTEAFF
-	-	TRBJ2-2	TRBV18	TGTGCCAGCTCACCAAGGACAGCGAACACCGGGGAGCTGTTTTTT	CASSPRTANTGELFF
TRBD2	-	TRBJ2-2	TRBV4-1	TGCGCCAGTGGGGGTAGCGGGGGAAGGACCGGGGAGCTGTTTTTT	CASGGSGGRTGELFF
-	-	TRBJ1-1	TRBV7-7	TGTGCTAGCAGCGCGGACTCTTACACTGAAGCTTTCTTT	CASSADSYTEAFF
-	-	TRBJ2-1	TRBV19	TGTGCCAGTAGTATTGTCGGACTACAATACAATGAGCAGTTCTTC	CASSIVGLQYNEQFF
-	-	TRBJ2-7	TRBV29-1	TGCAGCGTCCGAGGGGCTAGGACAGCACCTTCCTACGAGCAGTACTTC	CSVRGARTAPSYEQYF
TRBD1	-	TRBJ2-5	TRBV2	TGTGCCAGCAGTACGGACAGGGGTGGGGAGACCCAGTACTTC	CASSTDRGGETQYF
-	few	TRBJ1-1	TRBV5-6	TGTGCCAGCAGCCCGGGGGGACGTATGAACACTGAAGCTTTCTTT	CASSPGGRMNTEAFF
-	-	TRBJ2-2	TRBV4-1	TGCGCCAGCAGCCAAGGTTTACACGCGAACACCGGGGAGCTGTTTTTT	CASSQGLHANTGELFF
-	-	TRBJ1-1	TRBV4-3	TGCGCCAGCAGCCAAGGACAGGTCGGTTCTGAAGCTTTCTTT	CASSQGQVGSEAFF
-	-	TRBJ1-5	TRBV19	TGTGCCAGTAGTGAAGGTGGGGGGAGACAGCCCCAGCATTTT	CASSEGGGRQPQHF
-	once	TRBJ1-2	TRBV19	TGTGCCAGTAGGGAGACAGGAGGCTCTTATAACTATGGCTACACCTTC	CASRETGGSYNYGYTF
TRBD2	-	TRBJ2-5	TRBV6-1	TGTGCCAGCTCCAGTCTAGCGGGGGGGCGGGAGACCCAGTACTTC	CASSSLAGGRETQYF